These T cell receptor beta chains were read from a single sample in a study of blood T cell repertoires in COVID-19. Only in-frame clones appear in the TCRdb table, and some are missing; sequencing was by immunoSEQ multiplex PCR. The sample holds about 120,000 clones, 60% to 80% seen once. The sequencing sample was made of peripheral blood. These receptors all stem from a man aged 60 to 69 with acute or convalescent COVID-19. Both conserved end residues are part of each CDR3. D genes are given only for firm matches. Clone size is not always given. Where it is, it says once, few, many or a class for expanded clones.

D	V	J	size	CDR3	DNA
TRBD1	TRBV24-1	TRBJ2-3	NA	CATRNQGQGDTQYF	TGTGCCACCAGGAATCAGGGACAGGGCGATACGCAGTATTTT
TRBD1	TRBV7-9	TRBJ2-3	once	CASSWTGVATDTQYF	TGTGCCAGCAGCTGGACAGGGGTGGCTACAGATACGCAGTATTTT
TRBD2	TRBV3-1/TRBV3-2	TRBJ2-5	NA	CASTERGIQETQYF	TGTGCCAGCACGGAGCGGGGGATACAAGAGACCCAGTACTTC
TRBD1	TRBV5-1	TRBJ1-1	NA	CASSSIGGTNTEAFF	TGCGCCAGCAGCAGTATAGGGGGCACGAACACTGAAGCTTTCTTT
TRBD2	TRBV19	TRBJ2-3	NA	CASSSRTSGGPLDTQYF	TGTGCCAGTAGTTCCAGGACTAGCGGGGGGCCCCTAGATACGCAGTATTTT
NA	TRBV2	TRBJ2-5	once	CASKWQQETQYF	TGTGCCAGCAAATGGCAGCAAGAGACCCAGTACTTC
TRBD1	TRBV3-1/TRBV3-2	TRBJ1-2	NA	CASSLRQGAGYTF	TGTGCCAGCAGCCTCCGACAGGGAGCAGGCTACACCTTC
NA	TRBV15	TRBJ1-6	NA	CATSRKPASGGGSPLHF	TGTGCCACCAGCAGAAAGCCTGCGTCGGGGGGTGGCTCACCCCTCCACTTT
NA	TRBV6-5	TRBJ2-3	NA	CASSYYRRGREDTQYF	TGTGCCAGCAGTTACTATCGGAGGGGGCGCGAGGATACGCAGTATTTT
NA	TRBV6-1	TRBJ2-7	NA	CASSETAGEQYF	TGTGCCAGCAGTGAAACGGCAGGGGAGCAGTACTTC
NA	TRBV24-1	TRBJ1-2	NA	CATSRGTLYGYTF	TGTGCCACCAGTCGGGGAACCCTCTATGGCTACACCTTC
NA	TRBV7-2	TRBJ2-3	NA	CASSFRLGPTDTQYF	TGTGCCAGCAGCTTCCGACTAGGACCGACAGATACGCAGTATTTT
NA	TRBV6-5	TRBJ1-2	NA	CASSYSGYEGLTFF	TGTGCCAGCAGTTACTCTGGGTATGAGGGCCTTACCTTTTTC
TRBD1	TRBV28	TRBJ1-6	once	CASRGGTASPLHF	TGTGCCAGCAGAGGGGGGACAGCTTCACCCCTCCACTTT
NA	TRBV7-2	TRBJ2-7	once	CASSGTKRNEQYF	TGTGCCAGCAGCGGAACAAAGCGCAACGAGCAGTACTTC
NA	TRBV12-5	TRBJ2-3	NA	CASGFRLMGGQSTDTQYF	TGTGCTAGTGGTTTTAGGTTGATGGGGGGGCAGAGCACAGATACGCAGTATTTT
TRBD1	TRBV24-1	TRBJ1-2	few	CATSDTGTGGWGYTF	TGTGCCACCAGTGACACCGGGACAGGGGGCTGGGGCTACACCTTC
TRBD1	TRBV15	TRBJ1-2	few	CATSRDNRGYGYTF	TGTGCCACCAGCAGAGATAACAGGGGCTATGGCTACACCTTC
TRBD1	TRBV9	TRBJ1-5	NA	CASSAGGESYSNQPQHF	TGTGCCAGCAGCGCAGGGGGCGAATCATATAGCAATCAGCCCCAGCATTTT
NA	TRBV27	TRBJ1-1	NA	CASRAGFYLNTEAFF	TGTGCCAGCAGGGCAGGGTTCTATTTGAACACTGAAGCTTTCTTT
TRBD2	TRBV13	TRBJ2-1	once	CASSLNHGTSGPLSSYNEQFF	TGTGCCAGCAGCTTAAATCATGGGACTAGCGGTCCGTTGAGCTCCTACAATGAGCAGTTCTTC
TRBD1	TRBV6-5	TRBJ1-1	few	CASSSGTGGVEAFF	TGTGCCAGCAGTAGCGGGACAGGGGGCGTTGAAGCTTTCTTT
NA	TRBV3-1/TRBV3-2	TRBJ1-2	NA	CASSLNRDYGYTF	TGTGCCAGCAGCCTTAACAGAGACTATGGCTACACCTTC
NA	TRBV29-1	TRBJ2-5	once	CSVDAWGEETQYF	TGCAGCGTTGATGCCTGGGGGGAAGAGACCCAGTACTTC
NA	TRBV5-1	TRBJ1-1	NA	CASSRLSGNTEAFF	TGCGCCAGCAGCCGCCTGAGCGGGAACACTGAAGCTTTCTTT
TRBD1	TRBV5-1	TRBJ1-2	NA	CASSFDRVGYGYTF	TGCGCCAGCAGCTTCGACAGGGTCGGCTATGGCTACACCTTC
TRBD1	TRBV24-1	TRBJ2-5	NA	CATSERQGPMGETQYF	TGTGCCACCAGTGAGCGACAGGGGCCAATGGGGGAGACCCAGTACTTC
NA	TRBV5-1	TRBJ2-2	NA	CASSLWGEPNTGELFF	TGCGCCAGCAGCTTGTGGGGGGAACCGAACACCGGGGAGCTGTTTTTT
TRBD1	TRBV20-1	TRBJ1-2	NA	CSASDPRFGQGDHGYTF	TGCAGTGCTAGTGATCCTAGATTCGGACAGGGGGACCATGGCTACACCTTC
TRBD1	TRBV5-1	TRBJ2-3	few	CASSTGQVPYTQYF	TGCGCCAGCAGCACGGGACAGGTTCCTTATACGCAGTATTTT
TRBD2	TRBV24-1	TRBJ2-1	NA	CATSGGGLAGNEQFF	TGTGCCACCAGTGGCGGAGGACTAGCGGGGAATGAGCAGTTCTTC
NA	TRBV24-1	TRBJ1-6	NA	CATSDSHNSPLHF	TGTGCCACCAGTGACTCTCATAATTCACCCCTCCACTTT